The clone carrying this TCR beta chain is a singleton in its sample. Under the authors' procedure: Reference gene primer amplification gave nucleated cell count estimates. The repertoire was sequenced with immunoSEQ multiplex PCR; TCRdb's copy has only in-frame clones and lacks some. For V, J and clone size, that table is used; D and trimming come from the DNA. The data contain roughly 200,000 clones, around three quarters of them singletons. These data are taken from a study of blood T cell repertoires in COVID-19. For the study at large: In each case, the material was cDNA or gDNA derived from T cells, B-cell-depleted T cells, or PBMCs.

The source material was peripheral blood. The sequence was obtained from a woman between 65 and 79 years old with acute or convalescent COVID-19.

CDR3 nucleotides: TGCGCCAGCAGCTTTGGTGACAGGAGTACCTACGAGCAGTACTTC. This gives the protein CASSFGDRSTYEQYF. The V and J genes are TRBV5-1 and TRBJ2-7; tentative D call: TRBD1 (6 bases). Germline values: CDR1 SGHRS, CDR2 YFSETQ. There are 15 residues in the CDR3. V was pared by 2 bases and J by 2 bases, with 14 bases between.